This is a list of T cell receptor beta chains from one sample in a study of cytomegalovirus exposure and HLA in healthy donors. Assay: immunoSEQ multiplex PCR; the TCRdb copy retains only in-frame clones and omits some. The sample carries about 120,000 clones, approximately 86% recorded once. The sample taken for sequencing was PBMCs. The receptor source for this set is a man aged 35 to 55 in good health and CMV-seronegative. Both conserved end residues are part of each CDR3. The order of the fields is V gene, J gene, D gene, clone size, CDR3 DNA, CDR3 protein. A D gene is named only where the DNA matches it firmly. Only part of the rows carry a size: once, few, many, or a class if the clone is expanded.

v_gene: TRBV29-1
j_gene: TRBJ2-3
d_gene: NA
abundance: NA
CDR3nt: TGCAGCGTTGGGGAGGTCACAGATACGCAGTATTTT
CDR3aa: CSVGEVTDTQYF

v_gene: TRBV5-1
j_gene: TRBJ2-5
d_gene: NA
abundance: NA
CDR3nt: TGCGCCAGCAGCCAGGGTTGGATGGAGACCCAGTACTTC
CDR3aa: CASSQGWMETQYF

v_gene: TRBV25-1
j_gene: TRBJ2-7
d_gene: NA
abundance: NA
CDR3nt: TGTGCCAGCAGTTGGGGGGTGACCCACGAGCAGTACTTC
CDR3aa: CASSWGVTHEQYF

v_gene: TRBV6-4
j_gene: TRBJ2-2
d_gene: NA
abundance: NA
CDR3nt: TGTGCCAGCAGCGGACAGCCCAACACCGGGGAGCTGTTTTTT
CDR3aa: CASSGQPNTGELFF

v_gene: TRBV6-5
j_gene: TRBJ2-7
d_gene: NA
abundance: NA
CDR3nt: TGTGCCAGCGGCAAGGCAGGGGTCTACGAGCAGTACTTC
CDR3aa: CASGKAGVYEQYF

v_gene: TRBV30
j_gene: TRBJ2-1
d_gene: NA
abundance: NA
CDR3nt: TGTGCCTGGAGTTGTTTGGGGGCCGCCCCCAATGAGCAGTTCTTC
CDR3aa: CAWSCLGAAPNEQFF

v_gene: TRBV18
j_gene: TRBJ1-1
d_gene: NA
abundance: NA
CDR3nt: TGTGCCAGCTCACCACCAACTATCGCGACTGCTGAAGCTTTCTTT
CDR3aa: CASSPPTIATAEAFF

v_gene: TRBV6-6
j_gene: TRBJ1-5
d_gene: NA
abundance: NA
CDR3nt: TGTGCCAGCAGTTACTCTGGGGCTCAGCCCCAGCATTTT
CDR3aa: CASSYSGAQPQHF

v_gene: TRBV29-1
j_gene: TRBJ2-3
d_gene: TRBD2
abundance: NA
CDR3nt: TGCAGCGTTGACCCTAGCGGGGGGTGGGGTACGCAGTATTTT
CDR3aa: CSVDPSGGWGTQYF

v_gene: TRBV6-5
j_gene: TRBJ1-6
d_gene: NA
abundance: few
CDR3nt: TGTGCCAGCAGCCGGGGACAATATAATTCACCCCTCCACTTT
CDR3aa: CASSRGQYNSPLHF

v_gene: TRBV28
j_gene: TRBJ2-3
d_gene: NA
abundance: NA
CDR3nt: TGTGCCAGCAGTTCGCGGTTAGGGCTGAGGGCAGATACGCAGTATTTT
CDR3aa: CASSSRLGLRADTQYF

v_gene: TRBV5-4
j_gene: TRBJ1-1
d_gene: TRBD1
abundance: NA
CDR3nt: TGTGCCAGCAGAAGCTCCGGGACAGGGGGCAGGAGGATCACTGAAGCTTTCTTT
CDR3aa: CASRSSGTGGRRITEAFF

v_gene: TRBV6-1
j_gene: TRBJ2-5
d_gene: TRBD1
abundance: once
CDR3nt: TGTGCCAGCACTCCGGGCCGGGCAGGGGGGACCCAGTACTTC
CDR3aa: CASTPGRAGGTQYF

v_gene: TRBV15
j_gene: TRBJ1-3
d_gene: NA
abundance: NA
CDR3nt: TGTGCCACCAGCAGAGCAGAGTCGGGTGGAAACACCATATATTTT
CDR3aa: CATSRAESGGNTIYF

v_gene: TRBV6-5
j_gene: TRBJ2-7
d_gene: TRBD2
abundance: NA
CDR3nt: TGTGCCAGCAGTCCCGGACTAGCGAGCGACGAGCAGTACTTC
CDR3aa: CASSPGLASDEQYF

v_gene: TRBV5-6
j_gene: TRBJ1-6
d_gene: NA
abundance: NA
CDR3nt: TGTGCCAGCAGCTTGGATCAGGGCTGGGATTCACCCCTCCACTTT
CDR3aa: CASSLDQGWDSPLHF

v_gene: TRBV5-1
j_gene: TRBJ1-1
d_gene: TRBD1
abundance: NA
CDR3nt: TGCGCCAGCAGCTTGGGGGGGACAGGGTTGAACACTGAAGCTTTCTTT
CDR3aa: CASSLGGTGLNTEAFF

v_gene: TRBV4-2
j_gene: TRBJ2-5
d_gene: TRBD2
abundance: NA
CDR3nt: TGTGCCAGCAGCCAAGATCTAGCGGGGAGAGAGACCCAGTACTTC
CDR3aa: CASSQDLAGRETQYF

v_gene: TRBV6-5
j_gene: TRBJ2-3
d_gene: TRBD1
abundance: few
CDR3nt: TGTGCCAGCAGTGCTACGGACAGGGAGACAGATACGCAGTATTTT
CDR3aa: CASSATDRETDTQYF

v_gene: TRBV5-1
j_gene: TRBJ2-5
d_gene: NA
abundance: NA
CDR3nt: TGCGCCAGCAGCTTGGGTCAGACGAGGGCAGAGACCCAGTACTTC
CDR3aa: CASSLGQTRAETQYF

v_gene: TRBV30
j_gene: TRBJ1-5
d_gene: TRBD1
abundance: NA
CDR3nt: TGTGCCTGGAGCGAGGACAGGTTTTATCAGCCCCAGCATTTT
CDR3aa: CAWSEDRFYQPQHF

v_gene: TRBV7-3
j_gene: TRBJ2-2
d_gene: TRBD2
abundance: few
CDR3nt: TGTGCCAGCAGCTTAGGGTCTAGCGGAGGCACCGGGGAGCTGTTTTTT
CDR3aa: CASSLGSSGGTGELFF

v_gene: TRBV5-1
j_gene: TRBJ1-1
d_gene: TRBD1
abundance: NA
CDR3nt: TGCGCCAGCAGAAATCGGGACAGGGGGAACACTGAAGCTTTCTTT
CDR3aa: CASRNRDRGNTEAFF

v_gene: TRBV6-6
j_gene: TRBJ1-1
d_gene: TRBD1
abundance: NA
CDR3nt: TGTGCCAGCACCACCTCGACAGGGGGGACTGAAGCTTTCTTT
CDR3aa: CASTTSTGGTEAFF

v_gene: TRBV7-9
j_gene: TRBJ1-2
d_gene: TRBD1
abundance: NA
CDR3nt: TGTGCCAGCACCCCGGGACAGACTAACTATGGCTACACCTTC
CDR3aa: CASTPGQTNYGYTF

v_gene: TRBV5-4
j_gene: TRBJ2-7
d_gene: NA
abundance: few
CDR3nt: TGTGCCAGCAGCTTGCTGTCAGGGGCCCCCTACGAGCAGTACTTC
CDR3aa: CASSLLSGAPYEQYF

v_gene: TRBV14
j_gene: TRBJ2-1
d_gene: NA
abundance: NA
CDR3nt: TGTGCCAGCAGCCTCCTGGGCGGAACAGGGAATGAGCAGTTCTTC
CDR3aa: CASSLLGGTGNEQFF

v_gene: TRBV6-1
j_gene: TRBJ1-3
d_gene: NA
abundance: NA
CDR3nt: TGTGCCAGCAGTGGTCTTGGCAGGGCTGGAAACACCATATATTTT
CDR3aa: CASSGLGRAGNTIYF

v_gene: TRBV7-3
j_gene: TRBJ2-2
d_gene: NA
abundance: NA
CDR3nt: TGTGCCAGCAGCTTAAGAGCTACCGGGGAGCTGTTTTTT
CDR3aa: CASSLRATGELFF

v_gene: TRBV19
j_gene: TRBJ1-4
d_gene: TRBD1
abundance: NA
CDR3nt: TGTGCCAGTAGTATGATTCCACAGGGGGGAAAACTGTTTTTT
CDR3aa: CASSMIPQGGKLFF

v_gene: TRBV7-9
j_gene: TRBJ1-5
d_gene: NA
abundance: once
CDR3nt: TGTGCCAGCAGTCCAGATAGCAATCAGCCCCAGCATTTT
CDR3aa: CASSPDSNQPQHF

v_gene: TRBV4-1
j_gene: TRBJ2-2
d_gene: NA
abundance: NA
CDR3nt: TGCGCCAGCAGCCAAGGGACTTCGAACACCGGGGAGCTGTTTTTT
CDR3aa: CASSQGTSNTGELFF

v_gene: TRBV18
j_gene: TRBJ1-2
d_gene: NA
abundance: NA
CDR3nt: TGTGCCAGCTCACCACGGGGGGGGAATGGCTACACCTTC
CDR3aa: CASSPRGGNGYTF

v_gene: TRBV6-6
j_gene: TRBJ2-7
d_gene: NA
abundance: NA
CDR3nt: TGTGCCAGCAGTTACTACAGGGACGAGCAGTACTTC
CDR3aa: CASSYYRDEQYF

v_gene: TRBV20-1
j_gene: TRBJ1-1
d_gene: TRBD1
abundance: NA
CDR3nt: TGCAGTGCGGACAGGGCCCCTGAAGCTTTCTTT
CDR3aa: CSADRAPEAFF

v_gene: TRBV29-1
j_gene: TRBJ1-1
d_gene: NA
abundance: NA
CDR3nt: TGCAGCCCACCAGGGGAGACAGGAGCGAACACTGAAGCTTTCTTT
CDR3aa: CSPPGETGANTEAFF

v_gene: TRBV5-4
j_gene: TRBJ2-3
d_gene: NA
abundance: NA
CDR3nt: TGTGCCAGCAGCTCCATGGGGGCCCCAGATACGCAGTATTTT
CDR3aa: CASSSMGAPDTQYF

v_gene: TRBV21-1
j_gene: TRBJ1-2
d_gene: NA
abundance: NA
CDR3nt: TGTGCCAGCAGCAAAGATCTACGGGCAGGGTCCTATGGCTACACCTTC
CDR3aa: CASSKDLRAGSYGYTF

v_gene: TRBV28
j_gene: TRBJ1-4
d_gene: NA
abundance: once
CDR3nt: TGTGCCAGCAGGACCACAATTAATGAGGGACTGTTTTTT
CDR3aa: CASRTTINEGLFF

v_gene: TRBV11-2
j_gene: TRBJ1-4
d_gene: NA
abundance: NA
CDR3nt: TGTGCCAGCAGCTTCGGGGGGGCAGGGGTTGAAAATGAAAAACTGTTTTTT
CDR3aa: CASSFGGAGVENEKLFF

v_gene: TRBV6-5
j_gene: TRBJ2-1
d_gene: NA
abundance: NA
CDR3nt: TGTGCCAGCAGTCGGGACAATGAGCAGTTCTTC
CDR3aa: CASSRDNEQFF

v_gene: TRBV7-3
j_gene: TRBJ2-5
d_gene: NA
abundance: NA
CDR3nt: TGTGCCAGCAGCTTAGGCGGTCCGCCCCAAGAGACCCAGTACTTC
CDR3aa: CASSLGGPPQETQYF

v_gene: TRBV7-9
j_gene: TRBJ2-7
d_gene: NA
abundance: NA
CDR3nt: TGTGCCAGCAGCCCCCCGGTAGCTACCTACGAGCAGTACTTC
CDR3aa: CASSPPVATYEQYF

v_gene: TRBV2
j_gene: TRBJ1-2
d_gene: NA
abundance: NA
CDR3nt: TGTGCCAGCAGTCCGACCGGGACATGGAACTATGGCTACACCTTC
CDR3aa: CASSPTGTWNYGYTF

v_gene: TRBV25-1
j_gene: TRBJ2-5
d_gene: NA
abundance: NA
CDR3nt: TGTGCCAGCAGTGAGCCCGGACAGCCCCAAGAGACCCAGTACTTC
CDR3aa: CASSEPGQPQETQYF

v_gene: TRBV6-5
j_gene: TRBJ2-2
d_gene: NA
abundance: NA
CDR3nt: TGTGCCAGCACAACCACAGGTGACACCGGGGAGCTGTTTTTT
CDR3aa: CASTTTGDTGELFF

v_gene: TRBV28
j_gene: TRBJ1-5
d_gene: NA
abundance: NA
CDR3nt: TGTGCCAGCAGTTTAAGGGACATGTACGGTCAGCCCCAGCATTTT
CDR3aa: CASSLRDMYGQPQHF

v_gene: TRBV7-2
j_gene: TRBJ2-7
d_gene: TRBD2
abundance: NA
CDR3nt: TGTGCCAGCAGCTTAGACAGCGGGGGAGTTTACGAGCAGTACTTC
CDR3aa: CASSLDSGGVYEQYF

v_gene: TRBV5-4
j_gene: TRBJ2-5
d_gene: TRBD1
abundance: NA
CDR3nt: TGTGCCAGCAGCTTGGACAGGGGTGAGACCCAGTACTTC
CDR3aa: CASSLDRGETQYF

v_gene: TRBV6-6
j_gene: TRBJ2-3
d_gene: TRBD1
abundance: once
CDR3nt: TGTGCCAGCAGTCCCGGGACAGGGTTCTTAGATACGCAGTATTTT
CDR3aa: CASSPGTGFLDTQYF

v_gene: TRBV9
j_gene: TRBJ2-7
d_gene: TRBD1
abundance: NA
CDR3nt: TGTGCCAGCAGCGTGGATACCAACAGGGGGAGATGGGAGCAGTACTTC
CDR3aa: CASSVDTNRGRWEQYF

v_gene: TRBV6-5
j_gene: TRBJ2-7
d_gene: NA
abundance: NA
CDR3nt: TGTGCCAGCAGTTACTCTACAGGGTTGGAGCAGTACTTC
CDR3aa: CASSYSTGLEQYF

v_gene: TRBV4-1
j_gene: TRBJ1-5
d_gene: NA
abundance: NA
CDR3nt: TGCGCCAGCAGCCAAGGCTTGGGCCTTAATCAGCCCCAGCATTTT
CDR3aa: CASSQGLGLNQPQHF

v_gene: TRBV7-2
j_gene: TRBJ1-2
d_gene: TRBD1
abundance: NA
CDR3nt: TGTGCCAGCAGCTTAGGGACAGGTTCGGGGTATGGCTACACCTTC
CDR3aa: CASSLGTGSGYGYTF

v_gene: TRBV9
j_gene: TRBJ2-3
d_gene: TRBD1
abundance: NA
CDR3nt: TGTGCCAGCAGCGCCCCCAGGGGGCAGACAGATACGCAGTATTTT
CDR3aa: CASSAPRGQTDTQYF

v_gene: TRBV27
j_gene: TRBJ2-7
d_gene: TRBD1
abundance: NA
CDR3nt: TGTGCCAGCAGTTCCCGGGACAGGGCTTACGAGCAGTACTTC
CDR3aa: CASSSRDRAYEQYF

v_gene: TRBV13
j_gene: TRBJ2-1
d_gene: NA
abundance: NA
CDR3nt: TGTGCCAGCAGGGGGGGTAGTAATGAGCAGTTCTTC
CDR3aa: CASRGGSNEQFF

v_gene: TRBV2
j_gene: TRBJ2-7
d_gene: NA
abundance: NA
CDR3nt: TGTGCCAGCAGTGAAGCGCTGACAGTCTACGAGCAGTACTTC
CDR3aa: CASSEALTVYEQYF